This T cell receptor (beta chain) derives from a study of shared clonotypes between healthy human individuals. Libraries were prepared by immunoSEQ multiplex PCR; TCRdb keeps only in-frame clonotypes and omits some of them. This sample carries around 750,000 clones, approximately 74% of them seen once, and the ten largest clones take more than 1.5%. Germline V gives CDR1 LNHDA, CDR2 SQIVND (reference sequence). Trimming cost V 3 bases and J 3 bases, with 18 bases left between them. CDR3 length: 17 amino acids. The TCR comes from a woman in her twenties or thirties in good health. The chain joins TRBV19 to TRBJ2-1; D is unresolved. The sequenced material came from memory CD4+ T cells sorted from blood. Documented subset: CD45RA-negative fraction. The DNA of the CDR3 is TGTGCCAGTAGTATGTTAGACCGACGACGCTACTACAATGAGCAGTTCTTC. Its translation: CASSMLDRRRYYNEQFF.